This entry is about one T cell receptor (beta chain). Its antigen remains unknown. The data belong to a study of early T cells in non-severe SARS-CoV-2 infection. Study-wide context: Chains were unpaired, as sequencing was done on bulk RNA from unsorted whole blood. Findings of the study overall: Reliance on VDJdb matching favored anti-spike CD8 responses; private and CD4 specificities were missed.

Individual cDNA molecules each received unique molecular identifiers attached to them. TCRdb itself ran the 5' RACE reads through MiXCR, one entry per CDR3 protein. The data show 30,000 to 40,000 distinct CDR3 sequences, roughly 5.7% seen once. Sequencing input: whole blood. The clonotype comes from an adult who was a healthcare worker with PCR-confirmed SARS-CoV-2 infection or an uninfected control (not recorded which).

For the CDR3, the DNA is TGTGCCAACAGACCTGGACAGGGGGTAGACAATCAGCCCCAGCATTTT. As protein: CANRPGQGVDNQPQHF. The V gene is TRBV6-2 or TRBV6-3, the J gene TRBJ1-5; 10 nucleotides match TRBD1. The CDR3 loop spans 16 amino acids. V trimming: 10 bases; J trimming: 3 bases; junction bases outside the gene matches: 12. Germline loops: CDR1 MNHEY, CDR2 SVGEGT.